The rows below give T cell receptor beta chains drawn from one sample of a study of human T cells and chemical hapten exposure. TCRdb redid the calling of the RACE reads with MiXCR, one entry per CDR3 protein. The sample includes a few hundred thousand distinct CDR3 sequences, about 6% of them seen just once. The source was whole blood, collected in connection with sensitization to the hapten diphenylcyclopropenone (DPC). All receptors come from a woman aged 18-29 years with alopecia areata. Some clones in this sample may be carry-over from other donors' samples. CDR3s include the opening cysteine and the closing phenylalanine or tryptophan. The order of the fields is clone size, D gene, J gene, V gene, CDR3 DNA, CDR3 protein. A D gene is named only where the DNA matches it firmly. Not all rows give a size; the values are once, few, many and, for expanded clones, a class.

many	-	TRBJ2-5	TRBV7-6	TGTGCCAGCAGCAAGGGTCGGCAAGAGACCCAGTACTTC	CASSKGRQETQYF
-	TRBD2	TRBJ2-1	TRBV20-1	TGCAGTGCTAGAGATTTTGAGCGGGGGCGCCGAGATGAGCAGTTCTTC	CSARDFERGRRDEQFF
many	TRBD1	TRBJ2-3	TRBV7-2	TGCGCCAGCAGCCGGGACAGGGGCACAGATACGCAGTATTTT	CASSRDRGTDTQYF
-	-	TRBJ1-1	TRBV5-6	TGTGCCAGCAGCGTCGATTACGACACTGAAGCTTTCTTT	CASSVDYDTEAFF
-	-	TRBJ2-2	TRBV2	TGTGCCAGCAGTGCGGCCCCGGTACCCGGGGAGCTGTTTTTT	CASSAAPVPGELFF
few	-	TRBJ2-3	TRBV6-6	TGTGCCAGCAGTTTTCGACTAGGATCAACGTTGTTGAGTACGCAGTATTTT	CASSFRLGSTLLSTQYF
many	TRBD1	TRBJ1-5	TRBV6-2/TRBV6-3	TGTGCCAGCAGTGATAACAGGGGATATCAGCCCCAGCATTTT	CASSDNRGYQPQHF
-	TRBD2	TRBJ2-1	TRBV7-3	TGTGCCAGCAGCCGTACTAGCGATGGCTCCTACAATGAGCAGTTCTTC	CASSRTSDGSYNEQFF
-	-	TRBJ2-7	TRBV9	TGTGCCAGCAGCCCGGACGACGGGTACGAGCAGTACTTC	CASSPDDGYEQYF
many	-	TRBJ1-3	TRBV6-5	TGTGCCAGCACCCCCGGGACATCCCAAAACACCATATATTTT	CASTPGTSQNTIYF
few	-	TRBJ2-3	TRBV5-1	TGCGCCAGCAGCTTGCAGGGGATGGGCACAGATACGCAGTATTTT	CASSLQGMGTDTQYF
many	-	TRBJ1-3	TRBV6-1	TGTGCCAGCAGCTTCGATTTCTCTGGAAACACCATATATTTT	CASSFDFSGNTIYF
many	TRBD1	TRBJ1-1	TRBV5-1	TGCGCCAGCAGCTTGTCCCCAGGGGGAACTGAAGCTTTCTTT	CASSLSPGGTEAFF
-	-	TRBJ2-4	TRBV21-1	TGTGCCAGCAGCAATTGGAGCGGGGGTAGCCGGAGAGCCAAAAACATTCAGTACTTC	CASSNWSGGSRRAKNIQYF
-	-	TRBJ2-6	TRBV12-5	TGTGCTAGTGCTCGATCCGGGGCCAACGTCCTGACTTTC	CASARSGANVLTF
few	TRBD1	TRBJ2-3	TRBV15	TGTGCCACCAGCCGGGGACAGGCCCTTAGCACAGATACGCAGTATTTT	CATSRGQALSTDTQYF
many	-	TRBJ1-4	TRBV6-2/TRBV6-3	TGTGCCAGCAGTTACTCTCACGGAAGGGGGAAACTGTTTTTT	CASSYSHGRGKLFF
many	-	TRBJ1-5	TRBV18	TGTGCCAGCAGTCCTGGGGGGGATCAGCCCCAGCATTTT	CASSPGGDQPQHF
-	-	TRBJ1-2	TRBV6-2/TRBV6-3	TGTGCCAGCAGCACCGACCTTGCGGGGGCAGGACGCTATGGCTACACCTTC	CASSTDLAGAGRYGYTF
many	TRBD2	TRBJ2-1	TRBV3-1	TGTGCCAGCAACCTCGCCACAGCGGGGGGGCTTTACCCGGATGAGCAGTTCTTC	CASNLATAGGLYPDEQFF
many	-	TRBJ1-2	TRBV5-6	TGTGCCAGCAATAATGAGGGTGAGGGCTACACCTTC	CASNNEGEGYTF
many	TRBD1	TRBJ1-5	TRBV2	TGTGCCAGCACCACATTCGGGACAGGGTCTCCCCAGCATTTT	CASTTFGTGSPQHF
many	-	TRBJ2-7	TRBV4-3	TGCGCCAGCAGCCAAGAACGGAGGGGTTACGAGCAGTACTTC	CASSQERRGYEQYF
many	-	TRBJ1-4	TRBV4-3	TGCGCCAGCAGCCAAGATGAGGGAAGTAATGAAAAACTGTTTTTT	CASSQDEGSNEKLFF
many	TRBD1	TRBJ1-1	TRBV5-1	TGCGCCAGCAGCGAGGACAGGGGCACTGAAGCTTTCTTT	CASSEDRGTEAFF
many	-	TRBJ1-5	TRBV4-3	TGCGCCAGCAGCCAAGATAACCTAAATCAGCCCCAGCATTTT	CASSQDNLNQPQHF
few	TRBD1	TRBJ1-2	TRBV20-1	TGCAGTGCTAGAGTGTCAGGACAGGGTAGCTATGGCTACACCTTC	CSARVSGQGSYGYTF
-	TRBD1	TRBJ1-1	TRBV6-5	TGTGCCAGCAGCCGAACAGGGGAAACTGAAGCTTTCTTT	CASSRTGETEAFF
many	-	TRBJ1-1	TRBV6-5	TGTGCCAGCAGCCGATTTGGCACTGAAGCTTTCTTT	CASSRFGTEAFF
-	-	TRBJ2-3	TRBV6-6	TGTGCCAGCAGTTATTTTTCCGGGTCCGCAGATACGCAGTATTTT	CASSYFSGSADTQYF
-	TRBD2	TRBJ2-3	TRBV6-1	TGTGCCAGCAGGATAGCGGGGGGGGCCACAGATACGCAGTATTTT	CASRIAGGATDTQYF
many	-	TRBJ1-2	TRBV14	TGTGCCAGCAGCCAAGCCGCACAGGGAGACTACACCTTC	CASSQAAQGDYTF
few	TRBD1	TRBJ2-1	TRBV6-5	TGTGCCAGCACGGATCTCAGCAGGGGGTCTACCTACAATGAGCAGTTCTTC	CASTDLSRGSTYNEQFF
-	-	TRBJ2-3	TRBV24-1	TGTGCCACCAGTGGGATGGGTTCTAGCACAGATACGCAGTATTTT	CATSGMGSSTDTQYF
many	-	TRBJ1-1	TRBV29-1	TGCAGCGTCCTACCCGGGACGGTGAACACTGAAGCTTTCTTT	CSVLPGTVNTEAFF
-	-	TRBJ2-3	TRBV5-1	TGCGCCAGCAGCTTGGATGGCGGGGGCTTGGATACGCAGTATTTT	CASSLDGGGLDTQYF
many	-	TRBJ1-5	TRBV15	TGTGCCACCAGCAGAGATTCCGGGACTCCTATTCAGCCCCAGCATTTT	CATSRDSGTPIQPQHF
many	-	TRBJ2-3	TRBV12-3/TRBV12-4	TGTGCCAGCAGAGACAGGTCTAGCACAGATACGCAGTATTTT	CASRDRSSTDTQYF
many	TRBD1	TRBJ2-1	TRBV6-2/TRBV6-3	TGTGCCAGCTCACGCGGGGGACAGGGGGCGAGTGAGCAGTTCTTC	CASSRGGQGASEQFF
-	-	TRBJ2-1	TRBV7-2	TGTGCCAGCAGCGAGCGGCCCCTCTCCGATGAGCAGTTCTTC	CASSERPLSDEQFF
many	-	TRBJ2-3	TRBV10-3	TGTGCCATCAGTGAGTCGGACAACACAGATACGCAGTATTTT	CAISESDNTDTQYF
-	-	TRBJ1-1	TRBV5-6	TGTGCCAGCAGCCCCGGCCAGCTTGAAGCTTTCTTT	CASSPGQLEAFF
few	-	TRBJ2-7	TRBV2	TGTGCCAGCAGTACGCAGGGTTCCTACGAGCAGTACTTC	CASSTQGSYEQYF
-	-	TRBJ2-5	TRBV6-2/TRBV6-3	TGTGCCAGCAGTTACATACCCGGGACGTTACAAGAGACCCAGTACTTC	CASSYIPGTLQETQYF
-	-	TRBJ1-3	TRBV5-6	TGTGCCAGCAGCCTCGCGGTTGTGACAATCAGAAACACCATATATTTT	CASSLAVVTIRNTIYF
many	-	TRBJ1-1	TRBV12-3/TRBV12-4	TGTGCCAGCAGCACACAGGTTATAGCTGAAGCTTTCTTT	CASSTQVIAEAFF
few	TRBD1	TRBJ2-1	TRBV28	TGTGCCAGCAGTTTATTGGGGACAGGGGCCTACAATGAGCAGTTCTTC	CASSLLGTGAYNEQFF
few	-	TRBJ2-3	TRBV20-1	TGCAGTGCTAGTTCTCCCGGACAGCGAGCAGATACGCAGTATTTT	CSASSPGQRADTQYF
few	TRBD1	TRBJ1-6	TRBV6-5	TGTGCCAGCAGGGGACAGGGTGAGGCCCTCCACTTT	CASRGQGEALHF
-	-	TRBJ2-1	TRBV5-6	TGTGCCAGCAGCTTAAGAGGGCGGGGACTTTCCTACAATGAGCAGTTCTTC	CASSLRGRGLSYNEQFF
-	TRBD2	TRBJ2-7	TRBV20-1	TGCAGTGCTAGAGCTAGCGGGGGGTGGTTTGAGCAGTACTTC	CSARASGGWFEQYF
many	-	TRBJ1-6	TRBV5-1	TGCGCCAGCAGCTTGGGGCTCAGGGGCCTTCCGGAGTCACCCCTCCACTTT	CASSLGLRGLPESPLHF
many	TRBD1	TRBJ1-2	TRBV6-1	TGTGCCAGCAGTGATCAGGGGGAGCGGGATGGCTACACCTTC	CASSDQGERDGYTF
many	-	TRBJ2-5	TRBV5-1	TGCGCCAGCCCCCAAGAGACCCAGTACTTC	CASPQETQYF